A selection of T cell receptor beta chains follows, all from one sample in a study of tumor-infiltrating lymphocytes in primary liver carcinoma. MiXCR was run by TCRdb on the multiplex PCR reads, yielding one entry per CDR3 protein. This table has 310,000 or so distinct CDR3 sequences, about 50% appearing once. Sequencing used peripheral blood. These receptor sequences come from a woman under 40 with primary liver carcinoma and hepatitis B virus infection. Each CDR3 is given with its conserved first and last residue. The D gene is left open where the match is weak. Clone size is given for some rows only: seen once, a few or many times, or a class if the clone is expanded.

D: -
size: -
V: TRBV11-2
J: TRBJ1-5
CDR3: CASSLTGAGRDQPQRF
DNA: TGTGCCAGCAGCTTGACCGGGGCAGGGAGGGATCAGCCCCAGCGTTTT

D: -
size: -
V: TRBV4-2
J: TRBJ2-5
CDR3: CASSHPDRLQETQYF
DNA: TGTGCCAGCAGCCACCCAGACCGGCTCCAAGAGACCCAGTACTTC

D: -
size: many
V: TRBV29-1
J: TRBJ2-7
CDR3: CSVVSEGLYF
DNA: TGCAGTGTTGTTTCGGAGGGATTGTACTTC

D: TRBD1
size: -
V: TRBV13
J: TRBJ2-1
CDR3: CASSLGRGYNEQFF
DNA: TGTGCCAGCAGCTTAGGCAGGGGGTACAATGAGCAGTTCTTC

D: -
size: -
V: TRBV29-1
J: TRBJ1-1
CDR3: CSALPVKTEAFF
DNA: TGCAGCGCCCTACCTGTGAAGACTGAAGCTTTCTTT

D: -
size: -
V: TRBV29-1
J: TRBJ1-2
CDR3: CSVEQGPMGYTF
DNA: TGCAGCGTGGAACAGGGACCGATGGGCTACACCTTC

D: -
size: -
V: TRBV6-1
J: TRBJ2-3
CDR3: CASSPRGNSNQPQYF
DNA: TGTGCCAGCAGTCCCCGAGGCAATAGCAATCAGCCCCAGTATTTT

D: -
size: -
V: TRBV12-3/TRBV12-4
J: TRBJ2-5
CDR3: CASNTYPGGEVTQYF
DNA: TGTGCCAGCAACACCTACCCCGGGGGCGAAGTGACCCAGTACTTT

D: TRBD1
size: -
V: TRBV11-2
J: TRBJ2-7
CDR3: CARSSVGTGGYEQYF
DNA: TGTGCCAGGAGCTCAGTGGGGACAGGGGGGTACGAGCAGTACTTC

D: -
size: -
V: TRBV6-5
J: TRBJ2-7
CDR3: CASSYGGEGRSYEQHF
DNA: TGTGCCAGCAGTTACGGAGGAGAGGGAAGGTCCTACGAGCAGCACTTC

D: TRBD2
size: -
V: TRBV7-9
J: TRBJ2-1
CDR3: CASSGGTSRNEQFF
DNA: TGTGCCAGCAGCGGGGGGACTAGCCGCAATGAGCAGTTCTTC

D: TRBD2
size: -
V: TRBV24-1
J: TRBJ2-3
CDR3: CATSDMTSGSPDTQYF
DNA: TGTGCCACCAGTGACATGACTAGCGGGAGCCCAGATACGCAGTATTTT

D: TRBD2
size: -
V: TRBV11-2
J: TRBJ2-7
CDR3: CASSLFGLAGAEQYF
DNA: TGTGCTAGCAGCTTATTTGGACTAGCGGGAGCCGAGCAGTACTTC

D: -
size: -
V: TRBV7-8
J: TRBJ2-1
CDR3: CASSLALGEQFF
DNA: TGTGCCAGCAGCCTAGCCCTGGGTGAGCAGTTCTTC

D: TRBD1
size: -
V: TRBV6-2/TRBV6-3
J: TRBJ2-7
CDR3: CASRAGQGEYEQYF
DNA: TGTGCCAGCAGAGCGGGACAGGGGGAATACGAGCAGTACTTC

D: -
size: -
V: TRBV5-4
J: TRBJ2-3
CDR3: CVSSLFGLDTQYF
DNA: TGTGTCAGCAGCTTGTTCGGGCTTGATACGCAGTATTTT

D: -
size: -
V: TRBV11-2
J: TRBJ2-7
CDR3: CASTKELMIYVQYF
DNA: TGTGCCTCGACGAAGGAGCTAATGATATACGTACAGTACTTC

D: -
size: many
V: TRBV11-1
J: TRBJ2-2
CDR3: CASSSRESGELFF
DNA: TGTGCCAGCAGCTCAAGGGAGTCCGGGGAGCTGTTTTTT

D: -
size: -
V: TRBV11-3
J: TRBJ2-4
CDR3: CASSLDGVGPGAKNIQYF
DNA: TGTGCCAGCAGCTTAGACGGGGTAGGCCCGGGTGCCAAAAACATTCAGTACTTC

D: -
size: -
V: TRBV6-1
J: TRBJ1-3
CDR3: CASSGDNSGYTIYF
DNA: TGTGCCAGCAGTGGGGACAACTCTGGATACACCATATATTTT

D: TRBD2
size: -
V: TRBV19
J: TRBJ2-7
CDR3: CASSVLAGSSYEQYF
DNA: TGTGCCAGTAGTGTCCTAGCGGGTAGCTCCTACGAGCAGTACTTC

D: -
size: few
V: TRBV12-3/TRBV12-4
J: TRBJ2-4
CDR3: CASSFGRGHIQYF
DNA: TGTGCCAGCAGTTTCGGCAGGGGTCACATTCAGTACTTC